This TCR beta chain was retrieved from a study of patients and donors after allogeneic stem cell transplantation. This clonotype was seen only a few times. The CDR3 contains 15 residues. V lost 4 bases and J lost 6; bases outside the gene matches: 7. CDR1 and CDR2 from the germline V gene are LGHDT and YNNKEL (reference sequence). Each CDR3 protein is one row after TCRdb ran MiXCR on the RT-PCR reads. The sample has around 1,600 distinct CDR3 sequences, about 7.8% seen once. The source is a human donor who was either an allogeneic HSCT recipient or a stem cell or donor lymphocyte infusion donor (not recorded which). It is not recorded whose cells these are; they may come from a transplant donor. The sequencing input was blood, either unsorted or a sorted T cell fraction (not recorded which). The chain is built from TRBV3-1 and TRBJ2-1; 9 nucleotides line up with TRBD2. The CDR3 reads CASSPSGLALNEQFF. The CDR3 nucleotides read TGTGCCAGCAGCCCCTCCGGACTAGCGCTCAATGAGCAGTTCTTC.